The 13 T cell receptor beta chains below were found in one sample sequenced in a study of T cell responses to AZD1222 COVID-19 vaccine. Profiling relied on immunoSEQ multiplex PCR, and the TCRdb table lists in-frame clones only, not all of them. This table holds some 130,000 clones, approximately 88% found once. The input for sequencing was peripheral blood, taken 28 days after the second AZD1222 dose. Receptor source: an adult who received the AZD1222 COVID-19 vaccine.

This rearrangement joins TRBV11-2 to TRBJ2-7; D gene unclear. Germline assignment: CDR1 SGHAT and CDR2 FQNNGV. V lost 5 bases to trimming and J lost 3 bases, with 14 bases between them. The CDR3 is made up of 14 amino acids. The CDR3 sequence is CASSPDAVNYEQYF. The CDR3 DNA sequence: TGTGCCAGCAGCCCCGATGCGGTGAACTACGAGCAGTACTTC.

This clone was seen once. This rearrangement joins TRBV7-6 to TRBJ1-4; the D gene is possibly TRBD1 (5 bases). This CDR3 has 16 amino acids. V was cut by 2 bases and J by 1 base, with 11 bases left in between. Germline CDR1 and CDR2: SGHVS and FNYEAQ. The CDR3 DNA reads TGTGCCAGCAGCTTATTTAGGGGAGTAACTAATGAAAAACTGTTTTTT. Amino acid sequence: CASSLFRGVTNEKLFF.

In DNA, the CDR3 is TGTGCCAGCAGCCCCCAAGGGGCGGTGGGGCAGAAAAACATTCAGTACTTC. It translates to CASSPQGAVGQKNIQYF. The chain couples TRBV7-9 to TRBJ2-4; a possible D gene is TRBD1 (5 bases). The CDR3 is 17 amino acids. CDR1 SEHNR and CDR2 FQNEAQ come from the germline V gene (reference sequence). Between the trimmed V and J ends, which lost 5 bases and 4 bases, there was a span of 21 bases.

The V and J genes are TRBV5-1 and TRBJ1-1, with 8 bases that match TRBD1. Germline CDR1 and CDR2: SGHRS and YFSETQ. CDR3 size: 17 residues. With V trimmed by 2 bases and J by 0 bases, 9 bases remained unmatched. CDR3 sequence reads: CASSFGGTGVMNTEAFF. CDR3 DNA: TGCGCCAGCAGCTTCGGAGGGACAGGAGTTATGAACACTGAAGCTTTCTTT.

The V call is TRBV11-3, the J call TRBJ2-1; D possibly uses TRBD1 or TRBD2 (6 bases each). The CDR3 is made up of 13 amino acids. Trimming pared 3 bases from V and 7 bases from J, leaving 10 bases between. Per the germline V gene, CDR1 is SGHNT and CDR2 is YENEEA. This chain's CDR3 is CASSLRGENEQFF. DNA for the CDR3: TGTGCCAGCAGCTTGAGGGGGGAGAATGAGCAGTTCTTC.

This clone was seen a single time. The gene calls are TRBV7-8 and TRBJ1-2, with D hard to call. CDR1 is SGHVS and CDR2 is FQNEAQ in the germline V gene. V shed 5 bases and J shed 8 bases, with 15 bases lying between them. CDR3 size: 13 residues. CDR3 loop: CASSNRHGVGYTF. CDR3 coding DNA: TGTGCCAGCAGCAATCGCCATGGGGTCGGCTACACCTTC.

The gene calls are TRBV5-4 and TRBJ1-1; D is undetermined. CDR1 SGHNT and CDR2 YYREEE come from the germline V gene (reference sequence). This CDR3 has 15 residues. V was cut by 9 bases and J by 3 bases, with 21 bases left in between. The CDR3 DNA sequence: TGTGCCACTTTTCTCGGGTTTAGTAGGGACACTGAAGCTTTCTTT. Translated, it gives CATFLGFSRDTEAFF.

This clone was picked up one time. J is TRBJ1-5 and V is TRBV6-1; the D gene is possibly TRBD1 (5 bases). Germline CDR1 is MNHNS and CDR2 is SASEGT. The V end lost 4 bases, the J end lost 2 bases, and 18 bases lay between the germline ends. This CDR3 region has 17 residues. CDR3 in amino acids: CASSGPAGTRGNQPQHF. The CDR3 DNA reads as TGTGCCAGCAGTGGACCGGCAGGGACTAGGGGCAATCAGCCCCAGCATTTT.

The chain recombines TRBV3-1 (or the pseudogene TRBV3-2) with TRBJ1-6; D gene unclear. Trimming cost V 0 bases and J 10 bases, with 7 bases left between them. The germline CDR1 and CDR2 sequences are LGHDT and YNNKEL (reference sequence). The length of the CDR3 is 13 residues. The CDR3 loop reads CASSQDPRSPLHF. CDR3 sequence (DNA): TGTGCCAGCAGCCAAGATCCGAGGTCACCCCTCCACTTT.

The chain couples TRBV24-1 to TRBJ2-3; 9 bases fit TRBD2. The V and J ends lost 1 base and 0 bases, in that order; junction bases with no gene match: 1. Germline CDR1 is KGHDR and CDR2 is SFDVKD. This CDR3 has 16 residues. Here the CDR3 DNA reads TGTGCCACCAGTGATTTCACTAGCGGGAGCACAGATACGCAGTATTTT. Its translation is CATSDFTSGSTDTQYF.

The chain uses TRBV10-3 and TRBJ2-7, with TRBD1 matching over 11 bases. V shed 3 bases, J shed 6 bases, and the junction held 4 bases outside the gene matches. CDR3 length: 14 residues. The germline V gene has CDR1 ENHRY and CDR2 SYGVKD. CDR3 sequence reads: CAISDGTGGGEQYF. Here the CDR3 DNA reads TGTGCCATCAGTGATGGGACAGGGGGAGGCGAGCAGTACTTC.

The V call is TRBV28, the J call TRBJ2-1; 16 nucleotides align to TRBD2. The CDR3 has 17 amino acids. The V and J ends lost 5 bases and 6 bases, in that order; junction bases with no gene match: 7. Germline values: CDR1 MDHEN, CDR2 SYDVKM. CDR3 residues: CASSQGLAGGPRNEQFF. CDR3 nucleotides: TGTGCCAGCAGTCAGGGACTAGCGGGAGGGCCCCGCAATGAGCAGTTCTTC.

The chain joins TRBV18 to TRBJ1-1; D possibly corresponds to TRBD1 (5 bases). Per germline, CDR1 KGHSH and CDR2 LQKENI. The length of the CDR3 is 14 residues. V was trimmed by 4 bases and J by 3 bases, leaving 12 bases between them. CDR3 loop: CASSRGAGDTEAFF. The DNA of the CDR3 is TGTGCCAGCTCACGAGGGGCTGGGGACACTGAAGCTTTCTTT.